This T cell receptor (beta chain) was obtained from a study of T cells in localized non-small cell lung cancer. Study-wide results and limits: Within adjacent lung there appeared a median approximately 59 of the top 100 tumor clones.

A single count supports this clone. What it recognizes is unknown. Clones were sequenced by immunoSEQ multiplex PCR, and TCRdb holds only the in-frame ones, with some missing. Altogether about 32,000 clones are present, over 75% being singletons, with the ten largest covering under 5.5%. This CDR3 is built from 14 residues. With 8 bases removed from V and 2 bases from J, the gap between germline ends came to 12 bases. Germline V CDR1 and CDR2: KGHSH, LQKENI. This TCR was recovered from a woman aged 40-70 years with stage III lung adenocarcinoma. This sample comprised peripheral blood mononuclear cells, obtained before any cancer treatment. V gene TRBV18 combines with J gene TRBJ2-2; D perhaps matches TRBD2 (6 bases). Here the CDR3 reads CASLGGLNTGELFF. CDR3 in DNA: TGTGCCAGCCTCGGGGGTCTTAACACCGGGGAGCTGTTTTTT.